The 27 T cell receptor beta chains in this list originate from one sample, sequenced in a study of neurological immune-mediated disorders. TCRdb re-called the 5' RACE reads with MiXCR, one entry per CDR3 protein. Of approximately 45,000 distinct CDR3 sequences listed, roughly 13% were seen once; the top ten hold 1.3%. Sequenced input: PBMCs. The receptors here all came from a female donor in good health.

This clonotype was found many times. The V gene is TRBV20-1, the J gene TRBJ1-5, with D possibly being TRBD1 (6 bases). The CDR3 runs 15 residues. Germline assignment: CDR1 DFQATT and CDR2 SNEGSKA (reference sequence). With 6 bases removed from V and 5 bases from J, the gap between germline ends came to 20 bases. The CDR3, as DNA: TGCAGTGCGATGAACAGGGAAAGGCTCCATCAGCCCCAGCATTTT. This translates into CSAMNRERLHQPQHF.

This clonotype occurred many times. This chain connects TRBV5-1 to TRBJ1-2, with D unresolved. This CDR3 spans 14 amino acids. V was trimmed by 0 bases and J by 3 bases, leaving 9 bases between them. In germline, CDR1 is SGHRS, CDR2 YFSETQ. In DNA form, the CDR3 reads TGCGCCAGCAGCTTGGCCGGGGAGGACTATGGCTACACCTTC. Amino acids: CASSLAGEDYGYTF.

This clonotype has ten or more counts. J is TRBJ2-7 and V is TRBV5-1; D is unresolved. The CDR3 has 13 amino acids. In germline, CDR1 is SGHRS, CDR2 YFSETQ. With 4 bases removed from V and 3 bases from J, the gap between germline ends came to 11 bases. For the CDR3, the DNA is TGCGCCAGCAGCCGTCAGGCCTTCTACGAGCAGTACTTC. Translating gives CASSRQAFYEQYF.

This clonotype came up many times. DNA of the CDR3: TGTGCCAGTCGGGGTGGGACTAGCGGGAGGAATGAGCAGTTCTTC. Encoded protein: CASRGGTSGRNEQFF. The chain uses TRBV27 and TRBJ2-1; 15 bases are shared with TRBD2. This CDR3 region has 15 residues. Losses at the gene ends were 9 bases for V and 7 bases for J; bases not matched to a gene: 7. In germline, CDR1 is MNHEY, CDR2 SMNVEV (reference sequence).

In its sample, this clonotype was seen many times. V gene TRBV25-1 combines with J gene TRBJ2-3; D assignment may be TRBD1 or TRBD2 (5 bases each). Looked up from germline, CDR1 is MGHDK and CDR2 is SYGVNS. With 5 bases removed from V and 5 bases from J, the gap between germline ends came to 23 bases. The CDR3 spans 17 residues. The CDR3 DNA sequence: TGTGCCAGCAGTCCATGGGTAGAGGGGCCGTCCGGAGATACGCAGTATTTT. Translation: CASSPWVEGPSGDTQYF.

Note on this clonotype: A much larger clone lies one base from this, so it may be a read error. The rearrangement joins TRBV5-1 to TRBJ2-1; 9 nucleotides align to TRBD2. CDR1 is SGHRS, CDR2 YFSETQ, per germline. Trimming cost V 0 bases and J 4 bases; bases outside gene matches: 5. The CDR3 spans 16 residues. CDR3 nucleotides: TGCGCCAGCAGCTTGGATGGCGGGAGGGGGTACAATGAGCAGTTCTTC. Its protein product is CASSLDGGRGYNEQFF.

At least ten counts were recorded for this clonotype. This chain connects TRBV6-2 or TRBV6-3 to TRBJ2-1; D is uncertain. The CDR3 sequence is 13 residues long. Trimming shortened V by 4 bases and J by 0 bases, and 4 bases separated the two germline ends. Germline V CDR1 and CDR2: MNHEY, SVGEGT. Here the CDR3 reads CASSWVSYNEQFF. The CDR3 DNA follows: TGTGCCAGCAGTTGGGTCTCCTACAATGAGCAGTTCTTC.

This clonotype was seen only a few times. As DNA, the CDR3 is TGCGCCAGCAGCATTGACGGATACAATGAGCAGTTCTTC. Translation: CASSIDGYNEQFF. V gene TRBV5-1 combines with J gene TRBJ2-1; D gene ambiguous. The CDR3 has 13 residues. Germline assignment: CDR1 SGHRS and CDR2 YFSETQ. V was shortened by 4 bases and J by 4 bases, with 9 bases between the two germline ends.

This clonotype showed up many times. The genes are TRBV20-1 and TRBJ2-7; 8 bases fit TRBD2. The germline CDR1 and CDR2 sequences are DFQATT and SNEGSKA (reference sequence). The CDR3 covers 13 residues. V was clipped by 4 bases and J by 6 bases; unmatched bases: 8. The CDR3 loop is CSAKSGGPGEQYF. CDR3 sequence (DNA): TGCAGTGCTAAGTCGGGAGGGCCCGGCGAGCAGTACTTC.

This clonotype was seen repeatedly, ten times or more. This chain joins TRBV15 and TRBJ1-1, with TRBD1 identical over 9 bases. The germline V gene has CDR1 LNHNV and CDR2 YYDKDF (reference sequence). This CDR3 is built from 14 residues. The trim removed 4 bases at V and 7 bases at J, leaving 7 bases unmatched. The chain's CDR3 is CATSNHRGRGEAFF. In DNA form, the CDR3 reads TGTGCCACCAGCAACCACAGGGGGCGAGGTGAAGCTTTCTTT.

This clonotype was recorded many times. In DNA form, the CDR3 reads TGCGCCAGCAGGCCGGACCCCGGGACTGCTGGAAACACCATATATTTT. Translated, it gives CASRPDPGTAGNTIYF. This sequence joins TRBV5-1 and TRBJ1-3, with D possibly TRBD1 on 5 matching bases. CDR1 and CDR2 from the germline V gene are SGHRS and YFSETQ. The CDR3 is 16 amino acids. V dropped 5 bases and J dropped 2 bases, with 17 bases sitting between them. Filled out from reference TRBV5-1 and TRBJ1-3, the complete variable domain reads KAGVTQTPRYLIKTRGQQVTLSCSPISGHRSVSWYQQTPGQGLQFLFEYFSETQRNKGNFPGRFSGRQFSNSRSEMNVSTLELGDSALYLCASRPDPGTAGNTIYFGEGSWLTVV.

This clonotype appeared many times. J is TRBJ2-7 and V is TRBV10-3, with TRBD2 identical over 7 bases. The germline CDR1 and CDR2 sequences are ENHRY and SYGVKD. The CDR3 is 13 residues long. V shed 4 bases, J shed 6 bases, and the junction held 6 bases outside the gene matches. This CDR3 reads CAISGFGGGEQYF. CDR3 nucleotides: TGTGCCATCAGTGGATTTGGGGGGGGCGAGCAGTACTTC.

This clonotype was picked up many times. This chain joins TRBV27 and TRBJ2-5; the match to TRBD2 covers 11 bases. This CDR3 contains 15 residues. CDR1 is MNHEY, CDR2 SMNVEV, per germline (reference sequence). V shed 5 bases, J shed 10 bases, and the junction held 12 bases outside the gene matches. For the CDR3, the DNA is TGTGCCAGCAGTCCCGTAGCGGGGGGGGCCTGGGACCAGTACTTC. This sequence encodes CASSPVAGGAWDQYF.

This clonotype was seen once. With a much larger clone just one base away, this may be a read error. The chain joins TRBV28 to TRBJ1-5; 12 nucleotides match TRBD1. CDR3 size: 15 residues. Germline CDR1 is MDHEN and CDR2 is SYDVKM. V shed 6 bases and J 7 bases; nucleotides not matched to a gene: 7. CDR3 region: CASSRGTGGWQPQHF. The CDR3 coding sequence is TGTGCCAGCAGCCGGGGGACAGGGGGCTGGCAGCCCCAGCATTTT. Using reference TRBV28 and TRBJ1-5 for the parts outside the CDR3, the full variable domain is DVKVTQSSRYLVKRTGEKVFLECVQDMDHENMFWYRQDPGLGLRLIYFSYDVKMKEKGDIPEGYSVSREKKERFSLILESASTNQTSMYLCASSRGTGGWQPQHFGDGTRLSIL.

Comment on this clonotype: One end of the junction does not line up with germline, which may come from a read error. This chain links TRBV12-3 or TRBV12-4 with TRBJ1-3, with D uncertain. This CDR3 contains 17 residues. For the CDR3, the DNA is TGTTCCAGCAGTCTCGCGGTACGCACCCGCTCTGGAAACACCATATATTTT. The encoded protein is CSSSLAVRTRSGNTIYF.

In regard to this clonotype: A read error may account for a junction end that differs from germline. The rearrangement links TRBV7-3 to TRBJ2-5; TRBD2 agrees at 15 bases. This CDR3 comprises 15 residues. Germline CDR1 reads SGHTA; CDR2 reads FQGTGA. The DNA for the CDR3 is TGTGCCAGCAGCTTGGGACTAGCGGGAGGAGAGACCCAGTACTTT. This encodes CASSLGLAGGETQYF. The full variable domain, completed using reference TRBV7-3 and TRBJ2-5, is GAGVSQTPSNKVTEKGKYVELRCDPISGHTALYWYRQSLGQGPEFLIYFQGTGAADDSGLPNDRFFAVRPEGSVSTLKIQRTERGDSAVYLCASSLGLAGGETQYFGPGTRLLVL.

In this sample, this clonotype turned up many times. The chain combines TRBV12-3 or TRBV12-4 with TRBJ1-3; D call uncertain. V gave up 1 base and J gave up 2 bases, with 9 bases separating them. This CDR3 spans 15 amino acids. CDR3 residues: CASSLGRPAGNTIYF. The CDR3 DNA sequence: TGTGCCAGCAGTTTAGGGCGTCCTGCTGGAAACACCATATATTTT.

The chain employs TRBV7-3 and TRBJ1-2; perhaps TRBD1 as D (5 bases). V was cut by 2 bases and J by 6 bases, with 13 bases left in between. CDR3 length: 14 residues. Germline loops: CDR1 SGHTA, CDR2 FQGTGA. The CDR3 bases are TGTGCCAGCAGCTTATCGGGGGAAGGTAATGGCTACACCTTC. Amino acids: CASSLSGEGNGYTF.

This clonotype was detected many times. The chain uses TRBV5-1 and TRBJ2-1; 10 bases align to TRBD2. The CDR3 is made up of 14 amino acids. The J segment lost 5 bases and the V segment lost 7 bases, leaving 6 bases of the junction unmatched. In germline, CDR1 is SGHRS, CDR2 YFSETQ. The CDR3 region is CASSGTSVHNEQFF. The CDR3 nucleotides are TGCGCCAGCTCCGGGACTAGCGTACACAATGAGCAGTTCTTC.

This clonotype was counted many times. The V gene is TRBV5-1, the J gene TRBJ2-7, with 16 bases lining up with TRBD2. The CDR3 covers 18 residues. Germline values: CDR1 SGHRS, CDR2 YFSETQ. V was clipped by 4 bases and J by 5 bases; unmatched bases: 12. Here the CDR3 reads CASSRQGTSGRAFNEQYF. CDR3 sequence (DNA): TGCGCCAGCAGCCGACAGGGGACTAGCGGGAGGGCTTTTAACGAGCAGTACTTC.

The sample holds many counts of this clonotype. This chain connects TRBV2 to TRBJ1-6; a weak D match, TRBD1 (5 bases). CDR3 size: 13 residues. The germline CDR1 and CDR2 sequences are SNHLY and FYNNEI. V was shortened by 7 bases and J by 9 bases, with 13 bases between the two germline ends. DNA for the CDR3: TGTGCCAGCACCGGCAGGGAAGGTTCACCCCTCCACTTT. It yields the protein CASTGREGSPLHF.

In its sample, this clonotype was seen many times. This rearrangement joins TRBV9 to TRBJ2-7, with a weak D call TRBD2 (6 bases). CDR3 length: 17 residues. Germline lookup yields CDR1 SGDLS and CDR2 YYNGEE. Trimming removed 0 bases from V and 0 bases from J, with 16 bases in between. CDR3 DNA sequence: TGTGCCAGCAGCGTAGGGGCTAGCGCAGGGAGCTCCTACGAGCAGTACTTC. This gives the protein CASSVGASAGSSYEQYF.

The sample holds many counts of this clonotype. The CDR3 DNA reads as TGTGCCAGCAGTGAAGAGTTAGGGTCCGCTAGCGGAGTTCAAGAGACCCAGTACTTC. Amino acid sequence: CASSEELGSASGVQETQYF. The chain is built from TRBV6-1 and TRBJ2-5; TRBD2 aligns across 7 bases. Trimming at V came to 1 base and at J to 2 bases, leaving 16 bases not matched to a gene. The CDR3 runs to 19 residues. CDR1 and CDR2 (germline): MNHNS, SASEGT.

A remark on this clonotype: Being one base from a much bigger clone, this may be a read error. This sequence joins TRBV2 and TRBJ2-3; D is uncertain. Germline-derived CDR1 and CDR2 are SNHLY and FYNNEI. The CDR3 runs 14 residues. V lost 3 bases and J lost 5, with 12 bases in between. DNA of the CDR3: TGTGCCAGCAGTGACGTAAGGTTCAAAGATACGCAGTATTTT. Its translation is CASSDVRFKDTQYF.

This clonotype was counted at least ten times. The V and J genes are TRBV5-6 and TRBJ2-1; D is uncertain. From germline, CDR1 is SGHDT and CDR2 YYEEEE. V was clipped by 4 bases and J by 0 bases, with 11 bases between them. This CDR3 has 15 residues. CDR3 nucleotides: TGTGCCAGCAGCCTGGATGTAGGCTCCTACAATGAGCAGTTCTTC. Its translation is CASSLDVGSYNEQFF.

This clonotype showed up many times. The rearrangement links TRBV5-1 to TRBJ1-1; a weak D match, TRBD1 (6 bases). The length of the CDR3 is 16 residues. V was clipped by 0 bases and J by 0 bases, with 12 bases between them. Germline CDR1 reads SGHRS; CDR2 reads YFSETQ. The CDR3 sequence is CASSLGQDLLNTEAFF. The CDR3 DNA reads TGCGCCAGCAGCTTGGGACAGGACCTATTGAACACTGAAGCTTTCTTT.

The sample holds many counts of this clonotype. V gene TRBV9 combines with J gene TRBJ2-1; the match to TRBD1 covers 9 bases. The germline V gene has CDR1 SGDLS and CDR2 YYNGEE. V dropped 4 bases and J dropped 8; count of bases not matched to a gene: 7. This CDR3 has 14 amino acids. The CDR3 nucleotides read TGTGCCAGCAGCCCACAGGGGGCGATGGATGAGCAGTTCTTC. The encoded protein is CASSPQGAMDEQFF.